This entry describes one T cell receptor beta chain. The antigen remains unidentified. A CD45RA-negative memory subset and a CD45RA+ naive subset were separated from the CD4+ cells. The data belong to a study of shared clonotypes between healthy human individuals. Whole-study context: A donor's plate count was three for CD4 naive and three for CD4 memory; CD8 naive had two and CD8 memory one. Study-level points and caveats: Represented genetic and exposure-history diversity was restricted by having few donors. Relative to their counterparts shared across all four donors, non-shared clonotypes exhibited diminished generation probabilities.

Clones were read by immunoSEQ multiplex PCR, and TCRdb kept only the in-frame ones, dropping some. The sample consists of about 2,500,000 clones, around 94% of them appearing once. This sequence originates from a man aged 18 to 30 in good health. What was sequenced was naive CD4+ T cells sorted from blood. Subset described: CD45RA+ positively selected.

The CDR3 sequence is CASSYGRTNTDTQYF. The CDR3 nucleotides read TGTGCCAGCAGTTACGGGCGGACTAACACAGATACGCAGTATTTT. The chain carries TRBV6-5 and TRBJ2-3; D may be TRBD2 (6 bases). Germline loops: CDR1 MNHEY, CDR2 SVGAGI. CDR3 length equals 15 residues. The V and J ends lost 2 bases and 2 bases respectively, with 11 bases between them.